Following are 14 T cell receptor beta chains from one sample sequenced in a study of glioma-infiltrating T cells (dated by TCRdb to about 2016). Sequencing instrument: Illumina MiSeq. TCR alpha and beta CDR3 regions were amplified with the iRepertoire nested amplicon-rescue multiplex PCR (arm-PCR) platform from RNA. TCRdb cleaned the public reads at Q25 with fastp, built clones with MiXCR and kept in-frame beta chains. CDR3 protein sequences are deduplicated, and each keeps its most common genes and DNA. Present in this sample are about 130,000 distinct CDR3 sequences, approximately 23% of which were seen just once. The ten largest clones take up 15% of the sample. Sequenced material: glioma tissue, nonneoplastic brain tissue, or PBMCs (not recorded which). Receptor source: a human donor with low-grade glioma or glioblastoma, undergoing nonglioma brain surgery, or in good health (not recorded which).

A note on this clonotype: This may come from a read error, since a much larger clone is one base off. This sequence joins TRBV7-9 and TRBJ2-1, with D possibly called TRBD1 or TRBD2 (5 bases each). CDR1 and CDR2 from the germline V gene are SEHNR and FQNEAQ (reference sequence). This CDR3 comprises 13 residues. V was pared by 4 bases and J by 10 bases, with 14 bases between. The DNA of the CDR3 is TGTGCCAGCAGCTCATCCCGGGGCACCGAGCAGTTCTTC. It yields the protein CASSSSRGTEQFF.

At least ten counts were recorded for this clonotype. The chain carries TRBV20-1 and TRBJ2-2; 12 nucleotides align to TRBD2. Germline V gives CDR1 DFQATT, CDR2 SNEGSKA (reference sequence). The CDR3 totals 15 residues. V gave up 5 bases and J gave up 6 bases; unmatched junction bases: 7. The CDR3 DNA sequence: TGCAGTGCTCCGCTGACTAGCGGGAGTTCCGGGGAGCTGTTTTTT. Translated: CSAPLTSGSSGELFF.

The chain uses TRBV7-9 and TRBJ1-5; the D is unclear. CDR1 and CDR2 (germline): SEHNR, FQNEAQ (reference sequence). V lost 8 bases, J lost 3 bases, and 8 bases lay in between. The CDR3 extends over 12 amino acids. The CDR3 region is CASRRDNQPQHF. The DNA for the CDR3 is TGTGCCAGCCGCCGAGACAATCAGCCCCAGCATTTT.

There are many counts of this clonotype. The rearrangement links TRBV28 to TRBJ2-3; 7 bases are shared with TRBD1. The CDR3 consists of 14 residues. Trimming cost V 8 bases and J 2 bases; bases outside gene matches: 7. Germline lookup yields CDR1 MDHEN and CDR2 SYDVKM. The CDR3 region is CASPSGQNTDTQYF. CDR3 DNA sequence: TGTGCCAGCCCTTCGGGACAGAACACAGATACGCAGTATTTT.

In its sample, this clonotype was seen a few times. The V call is TRBV4-2, the J call TRBJ2-3; possible D gene TRBD2, 5 bases. V was trimmed by 1 base and J by 0 bases, leaving 8 bases between them. CDR1 LGHNA and CDR2 YNFKEQ come from the germline V gene. The CDR3 length is 15 residues. The CDR3 DNA is TGTGCCAGCAGCCAAGGAGGGTTGAGCACAGATACGCAGTATTTT. Translation gives CASSQGGLSTDTQYF.

This clonotype was picked up many times. CDR3 loop: CSVTPGQGVTDTQYF. CDR3 DNA sequence: TGCAGCGTCACACCGGGACAGGGGGTGACAGATACGCAGTATTTT. The chain joins TRBV29-1 to TRBJ2-3; 11 bases fit TRBD1. The CDR3 is 15 amino acids. In germline, CDR1 is SQVTM, CDR2 ANQGSEA. Unmatched junction bases numbered 8, after V lost 6 bases and J lost 3 bases.

Note on this clonotype: This may arise from a read error, as a much more abundant clone is one base away. The V call is TRBV6-4, the J call TRBJ1-1; D remains unclear. The V end was cut by 5 bases, the J end by 1 base, with 11 bases between. This CDR3 is built from 14 residues. Germline V gives CDR1 MRHNA, CDR2 SNTAGT. CDR3 residues: CASSIQAGNTEAFF. The CDR3 nucleotides read TGTGCCAGCAGTATCCAGGCGGGGAACACTGAAGCTTTCTTT.

This clonotype has a count of ten or more. This rearrangement joins TRBV6-6 to TRBJ2-3; TRBD2 matches at 8 bases. The J segment lost 1 base and the V segment lost 1 base, leaving 1 base of the junction unmatched. Germline V gene lookup returns CDR1 MNHNY and CDR2 SVGAGI (reference sequence). The CDR3 has 15 amino acids. This CDR3 reads CASSYYGRGTDTQYF. For the CDR3, the DNA is TGTGCCAGCAGTTACTACGGGAGGGGCACAGATACGCAGTATTTT.

This clonotype was observed many times. The CDR3: CASSADMYSNQPQHF. CDR3 nucleotides: TGTGCCAGCAGTGCAGACATGTATAGCAATCAGCCCCAGCATTTT. The chain has TRBV6-1 and TRBJ1-5; no reliable D call. V was pared by 4 bases and J by 0 bases, with 10 bases between. Germline CDR1 is MNHNS and CDR2 is SASEGT. This CDR3 contains 15 residues.

Turning to this clonotype: A junction boundary mismatches the germline segment, possibly from a read error. The chain has TRBV2 and TRBJ2-3; TRBD2 agrees at 11 bases. Germline CDR1 reads SNHLY; CDR2 reads FYNNEI. The CDR3 sequence is 18 residues long. In nucleotides, the CDR3 is TGTGCCAGCTGGGAGTCTAGCGGGAGGAACTTATTCACAGATAAGCAGTATTTT. As protein: CASWESSGRNLFTDKQYF.

This clonotype was recorded at least ten times. The chain is built from TRBV7-2 and TRBJ2-5; D not resolved. The CDR3 sequence is 14 residues long. V was trimmed by 2 bases and J by 5 bases, leaving 12 bases between them. Germline V gene sequence: CDR1 SGHTA, CDR2 FQGNSA. The DNA of the CDR3 is TGTGCCAGCAGCTTAACCCTGGAAATCGAGACCCAGTACTTC. This translates into CASSLTLEIETQYF.

The table lists this clonotype with many counts. The chain couples TRBV7-6 to TRBJ2-2; D is ambiguous. The CDR3 has 13 amino acids. Trimming shortened V by 5 bases and J by 5 bases, and 9 bases separated the two germline ends. Looked up from germline, CDR1 is SGHVS and CDR2 is FNYEAQ. CDR3 bases: TGTGCCAGCAGCCCATTATTGACCGGGGAGCTGTTTTTT. Its translation: CASSPLLTGELFF.

The V gene is TRBV29-1, the J gene TRBJ2-1; TRBD2 matches at 16 bases. V trimming: 4 bases; J trimming: 2 bases; junction bases outside the gene matches: 2. Germline-derived CDR1 and CDR2 are SQVTM and ANQGSEA. CDR3 length equals 16 residues. The CDR3 protein is CSVVGTSGRAYNEQFF. In DNA form, the CDR3 reads TGCAGCGTTGTCGGGACTAGCGGGAGGGCCTACAATGAGCAGTTCTTC.

This clonotype was counted ten times or more. The V and J genes are TRBV20-1 and TRBJ1-1; D gene ambiguous. From germline, CDR1 is DFQATT and CDR2 SNEGSKA (reference sequence). The CDR3 is 13 amino acids. The CDR3 DNA is TGCAGCGCAGCTATCTTCCTGGGGACTGAAGCTTTCTTT. This gives the protein CSAAIFLGTEAFF.